This TCR beta chain is drawn from a study of blood T cell repertoires in COVID-19. Study summary: The United States, Italy and Spain supplied acute and convalescent COVID-19 samples. Sample material is recorded as cDNA or gDNA derived from T cells, B-cell-depleted T cells, or PBMCs.

Trimming took off 2 bases at V and 2 bases at J, with 11 bases between the two ends. Looked up from germline, CDR1 is PRHDT and CDR2 is FYEKMQ (reference sequence). The CDR3 runs 15 residues. A Seattle source enrolled patients during active infection and followed them longitudinally. The data were produced by immunoSEQ multiplex PCR, yet TCRdb's version contains in-frame clones alone and is incomplete. The sample holds about 130,000 clones; about 85% are singletons and the top ten take 5%. The specimen was peripheral blood. This chain uses TRBV13 with TRBJ2-3; no reliable D call. The source of this sequence is a woman in her seventies with COVID-19, enrolled during active disease. The DNA of the CDR3 is TGTGCCAGCAGCTTACGGGTAGCTCCCACAGATACGCAGTATTTT. Protein sequence: CASSLRVAPTDTQYF.